This T cell receptor beta chain was obtained from a study of blood T cells in healthy people across ages. Germline assignment: CDR1 SQVTM and CDR2 ANQGSEA. The CDR3 runs to 14 residues. V dropped 5 bases and J dropped 5; count of bases not matched to a gene: 11. The authors ran a second PCR of roughly 7 to 11 cycles using a sample-barcoded 5' primer and a J-beta primer mix. TCRdb reprocessed the 5' RACE reads with MiXCR, giving one entry per CDR3 protein. The table shows about 800,000 distinct CDR3 sequences, with 20% to 30% occurring only once. The same sample was also studied in work on T cells of mothers and their children.

The source is a boy younger than 18 in good health. This chain uses TRBV29-1 with TRBJ2-5, with 7 bases identical to TRBD2. The sequenced sample was blood. CDR3 in DNA: TGCAGCGTTCTAACTGGGGGGGTTTATGAGACCCAGTACTTC. Translation: CSVLTGGVYETQYF.